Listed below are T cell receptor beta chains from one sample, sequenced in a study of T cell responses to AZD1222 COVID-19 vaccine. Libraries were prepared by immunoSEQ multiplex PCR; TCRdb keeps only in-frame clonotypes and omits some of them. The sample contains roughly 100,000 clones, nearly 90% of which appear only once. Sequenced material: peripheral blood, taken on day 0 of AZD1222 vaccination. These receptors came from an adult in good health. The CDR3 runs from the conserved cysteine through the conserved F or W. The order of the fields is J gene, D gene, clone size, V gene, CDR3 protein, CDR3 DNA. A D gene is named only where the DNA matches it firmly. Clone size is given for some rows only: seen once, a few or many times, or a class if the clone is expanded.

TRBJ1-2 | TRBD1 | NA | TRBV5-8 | CASSLFSGTANYGYTF | TGTGCCAGCAGCTTATTTTCCGGGACAGCTAACTATGGCTACACCTTC
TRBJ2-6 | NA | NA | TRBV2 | CASRTSGANVLTF | TGTGCCAGCCGGACCTCTGGGGCCAACGTCCTGACTTTC
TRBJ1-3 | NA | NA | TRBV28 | CASSLRGAGNTIYF | TGTGCCAGCTCCCTCCGGGGGGCTGGAAACACCATATATTTT
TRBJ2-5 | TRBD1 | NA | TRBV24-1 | CATSDPGGSETQYF | TGTGCCACCAGTGATCCAGGGGGCTCGGAGACCCAGTACTTC
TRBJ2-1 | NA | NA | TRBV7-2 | CASSSQFSRGFYNEQFF | TGTGCCAGCAGCTCACAGTTCTCCCGGGGGTTCTACAATGAGCAGTTCTTC
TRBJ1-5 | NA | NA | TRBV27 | CASSPGGQPQHF | TGTGCCAGCAGTCCGGGGGGGCAGCCCCAGCATTTT
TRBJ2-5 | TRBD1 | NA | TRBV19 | CASSTHRGLGETQYF | TGTGCCAGTAGTACCCACAGGGGGCTAGGAGAGACCCAGTACTTC
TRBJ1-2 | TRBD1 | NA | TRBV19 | CASSSYDRGGYTF | TGTGCCAGTAGTTCGTATGACAGGGGCGGCTACACCTTC
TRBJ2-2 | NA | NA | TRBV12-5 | CASGFQAGTGELFF | TGTGCTAGTGGTTTTCAGGCAGGAACCGGGGAGCTGTTTTTT
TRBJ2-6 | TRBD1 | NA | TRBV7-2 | CASSLQGAGANVLTF | TGTGCCAGCAGCTTACAGGGGGCTGGGGCCAACGTCCTGACTTTC
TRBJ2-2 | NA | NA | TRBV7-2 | CASSFGRPTGELFF | TGTGCCAGCAGCTTTGGCAGACCCACCGGGGAGCTGTTTTTT
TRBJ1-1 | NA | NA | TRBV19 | CASRTQENTEAFF | TGTGCCAGCCGGACCCAGGAGAACACTGAAGCTTTCTTT
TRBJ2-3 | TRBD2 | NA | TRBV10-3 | CAISGGGSTDTQYF | TGTGCCATCAGTGGCGGGGGGAGCACAGATACGCAGTATTTT
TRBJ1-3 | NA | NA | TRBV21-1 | CASSKVEDRGPRTSGNTIYF | TGTGCCAGCAGCAAAGTCGAGGACAGGGGGCCTAGGACCTCTGGAAACACCATATATTTT
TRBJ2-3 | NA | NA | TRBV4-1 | CASSQDMLTQYF | TGCGCCAGCAGCCAAGATATGTTGACGCAGTATTTT
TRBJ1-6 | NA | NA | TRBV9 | CASSVGGEGSSPLHF | TGTGCCAGCAGCGTAGGAGGAGAAGGGAGCTCACCCCTCCACTTT
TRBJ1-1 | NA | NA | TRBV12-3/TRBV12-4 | CASSESGTEAFF | TGTGCCAGCAGTGAATCAGGGACTGAAGCTTTCTTT
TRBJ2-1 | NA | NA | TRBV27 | CASSPQILSYNEQFF | TGTGCCAGCAGTCCCCAGATACTCTCCTACAATGAGCAGTTCTTC
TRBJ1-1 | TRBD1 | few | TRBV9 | CASSARDRVMGGTEAFF | TGTGCCAGCAGCGCCAGGGACAGGGTCATGGGAGGGACTGAAGCTTTCTTT
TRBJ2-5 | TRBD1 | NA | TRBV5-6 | CASSLRQGPQETQYF | TGTGCCAGCAGCTTAAGACAGGGACCGCAAGAGACCCAGTACTTC
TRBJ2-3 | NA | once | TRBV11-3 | CASSLDDQQNTDTQYF | TGTGCCAGCAGCTTAGACGACCAGCAGAACACAGATACGCAGTATTTT
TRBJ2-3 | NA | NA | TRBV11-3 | CASSPRLEDTQYF | TGTGCCAGCAGCCCGCGACTAGAGGATACGCAGTATTTT
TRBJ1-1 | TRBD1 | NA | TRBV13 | CASSKQGARTEAFF | TGTGCCAGCAGTAAGCAGGGGGCCAGGACTGAAGCTTTCTTT